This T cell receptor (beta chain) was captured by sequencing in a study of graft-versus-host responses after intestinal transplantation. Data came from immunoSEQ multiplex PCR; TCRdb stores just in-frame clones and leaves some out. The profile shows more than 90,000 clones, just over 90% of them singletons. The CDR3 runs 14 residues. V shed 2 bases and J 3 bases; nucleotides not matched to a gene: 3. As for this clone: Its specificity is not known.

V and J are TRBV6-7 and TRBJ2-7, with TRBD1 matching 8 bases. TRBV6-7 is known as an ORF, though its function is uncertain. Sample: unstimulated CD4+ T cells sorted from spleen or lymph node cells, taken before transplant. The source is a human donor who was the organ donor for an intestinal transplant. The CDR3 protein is CASSYPDRVYEQYF. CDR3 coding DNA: TGTGCCAGCAGTTACCCGGACAGGGTCTACGAGCAGTACTTC.